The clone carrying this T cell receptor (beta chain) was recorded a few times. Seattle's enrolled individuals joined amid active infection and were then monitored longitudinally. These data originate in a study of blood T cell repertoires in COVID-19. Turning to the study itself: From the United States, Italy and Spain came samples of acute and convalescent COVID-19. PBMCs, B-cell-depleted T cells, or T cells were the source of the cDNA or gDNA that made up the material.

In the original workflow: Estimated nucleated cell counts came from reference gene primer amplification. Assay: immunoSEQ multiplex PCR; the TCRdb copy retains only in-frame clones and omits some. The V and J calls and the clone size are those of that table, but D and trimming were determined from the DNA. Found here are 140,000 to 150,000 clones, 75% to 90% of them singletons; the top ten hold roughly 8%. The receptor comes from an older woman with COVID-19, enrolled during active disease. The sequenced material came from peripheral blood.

The CDR3 spells CASSSQGANTGELFF. The CDR3 region has the DNA TGTGCCAGCAGCTCCCAGGGGGCGAACACCGGGGAGCTGTTTTTT. The chain recombines TRBV7-6 with TRBJ2-2; 7 nucleotides align to TRBD1. Germline V CDR1 and CDR2: SGHVS, FNYEAQ. The V and J ends lost 4 bases and 0 bases, in that order; junction bases with no gene match: 2. The CDR3 is made up of 15 amino acids.